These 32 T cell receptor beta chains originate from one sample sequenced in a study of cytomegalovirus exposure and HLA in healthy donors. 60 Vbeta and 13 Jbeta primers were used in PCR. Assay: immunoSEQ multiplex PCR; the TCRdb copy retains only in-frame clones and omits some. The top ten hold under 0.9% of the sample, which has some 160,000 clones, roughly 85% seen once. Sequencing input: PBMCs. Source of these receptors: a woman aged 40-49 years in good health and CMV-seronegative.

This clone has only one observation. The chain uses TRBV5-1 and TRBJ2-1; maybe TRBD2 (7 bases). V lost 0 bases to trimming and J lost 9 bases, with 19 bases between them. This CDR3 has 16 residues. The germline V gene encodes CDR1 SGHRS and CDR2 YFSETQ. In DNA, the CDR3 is TGCGCCAGCAGCTTGGAATTGGCTAGCCGGGGGGCTGAGCAGTTCTTC. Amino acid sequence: CASSLELASRGAEQFF.

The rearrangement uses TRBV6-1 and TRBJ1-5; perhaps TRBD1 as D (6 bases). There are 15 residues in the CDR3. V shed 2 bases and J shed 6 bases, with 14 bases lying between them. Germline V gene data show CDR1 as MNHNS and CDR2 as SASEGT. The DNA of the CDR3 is TGTGCCAGCAGTGAATCGGGTAGGGGGTCTCAGCCCCAGCATTTT. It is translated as CASSESGRGSQPQHF.

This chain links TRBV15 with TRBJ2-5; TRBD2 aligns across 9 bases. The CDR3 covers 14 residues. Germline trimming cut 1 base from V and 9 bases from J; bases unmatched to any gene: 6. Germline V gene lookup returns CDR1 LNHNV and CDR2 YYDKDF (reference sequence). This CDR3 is CATSRADGGGAQYF. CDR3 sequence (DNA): TGTGCCACCAGCAGAGCTGACGGCGGGGGGGCCCAGTACTTC. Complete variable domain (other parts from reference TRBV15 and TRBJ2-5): DAMVIQNPRYQVTQFGKPVTLSCSQTLNHNVMYWYQQKSSQAPKLLFHYYDKDFNNEADTPDNFQSRRPNTSFCFLDIRSPGLGDTAMYLCATSRADGGGAQYFGPGTRLLVL.

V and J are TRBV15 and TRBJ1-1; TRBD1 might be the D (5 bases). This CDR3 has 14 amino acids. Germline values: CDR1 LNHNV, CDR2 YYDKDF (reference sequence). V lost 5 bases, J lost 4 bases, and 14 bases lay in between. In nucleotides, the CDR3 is TGTGCCACCAGCGACCCCCAGGGCATCACTGAAGCTTTCTTT. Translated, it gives CATSDPQGITEAFF.

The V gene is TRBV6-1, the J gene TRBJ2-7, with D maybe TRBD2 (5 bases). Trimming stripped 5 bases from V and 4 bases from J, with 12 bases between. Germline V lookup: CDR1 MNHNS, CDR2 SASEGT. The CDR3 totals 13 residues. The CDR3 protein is CASSRGLRYEQYF. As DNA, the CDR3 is TGTGCCAGCAGTCGAGGACTGAGATACGAGCAGTACTTC.

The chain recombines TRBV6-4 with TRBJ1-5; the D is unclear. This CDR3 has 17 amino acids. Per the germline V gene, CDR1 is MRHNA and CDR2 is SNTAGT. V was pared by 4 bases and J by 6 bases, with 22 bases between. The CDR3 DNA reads TGTGCCAGCAGTGCCAAAGTAAGAGGGTGGATCAGTCAGCCCCAGCATTTT. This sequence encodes CASSAKVRGWISQPQHF.

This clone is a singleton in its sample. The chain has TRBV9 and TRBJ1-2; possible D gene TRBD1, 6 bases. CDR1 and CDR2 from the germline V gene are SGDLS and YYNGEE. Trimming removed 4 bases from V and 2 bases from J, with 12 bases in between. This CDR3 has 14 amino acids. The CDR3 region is CASSSRGVNYGYTF. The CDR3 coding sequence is TGTGCCAGCAGCTCCAGGGGAGTCAACTATGGCTACACCTTC.

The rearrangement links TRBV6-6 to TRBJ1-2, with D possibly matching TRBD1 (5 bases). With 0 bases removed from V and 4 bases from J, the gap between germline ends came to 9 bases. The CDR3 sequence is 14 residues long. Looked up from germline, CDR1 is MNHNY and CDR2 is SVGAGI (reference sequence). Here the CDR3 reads CASSYSAGGYGYTF. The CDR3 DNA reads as TGTGCCAGCAGTTACTCCGCCGGGGGCTATGGCTACACCTTC.

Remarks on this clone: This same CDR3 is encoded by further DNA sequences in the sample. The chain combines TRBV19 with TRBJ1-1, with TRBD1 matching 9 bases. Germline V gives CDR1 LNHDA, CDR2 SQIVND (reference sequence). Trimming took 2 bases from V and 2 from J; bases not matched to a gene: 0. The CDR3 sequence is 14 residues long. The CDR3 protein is CASSITGGNTEAFF. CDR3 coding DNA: TGTGCCAGTAGTATAACAGGGGGCAACACTGAAGCTTTCTTT.

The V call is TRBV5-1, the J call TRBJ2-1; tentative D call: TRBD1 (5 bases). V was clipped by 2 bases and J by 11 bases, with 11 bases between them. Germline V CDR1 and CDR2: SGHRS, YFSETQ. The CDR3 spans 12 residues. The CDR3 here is CASSLQENQQFF. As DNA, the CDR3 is TGCGCCAGCAGCTTACAGGAGAATCAGCAGTTCTTC.

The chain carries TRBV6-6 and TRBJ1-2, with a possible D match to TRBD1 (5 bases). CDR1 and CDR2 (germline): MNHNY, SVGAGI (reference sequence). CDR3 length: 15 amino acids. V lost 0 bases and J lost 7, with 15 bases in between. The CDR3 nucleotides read TGTGCCAGCAGTTACTCGCCCCGAACAGGTAGTGGCTACACCTTC. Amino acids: CASSYSPRTGSGYTF.

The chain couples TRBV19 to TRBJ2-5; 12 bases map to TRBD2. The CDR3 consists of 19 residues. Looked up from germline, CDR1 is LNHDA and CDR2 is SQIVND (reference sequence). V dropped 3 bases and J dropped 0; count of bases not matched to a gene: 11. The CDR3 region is CASSISLGLAGLYQETQYF. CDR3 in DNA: TGTGCCAGTAGTATTAGTTTGGGACTAGCGGGCTTGTACCAAGAGACCCAGTACTTC.

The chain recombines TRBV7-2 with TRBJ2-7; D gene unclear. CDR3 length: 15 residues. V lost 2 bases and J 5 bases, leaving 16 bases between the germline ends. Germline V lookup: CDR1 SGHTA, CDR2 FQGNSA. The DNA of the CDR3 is TGTGCCAGCAGCTTAAGTCGGGTAGATCGTAACGAGCAGTACTTC. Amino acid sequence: CASSLSRVDRNEQYF.

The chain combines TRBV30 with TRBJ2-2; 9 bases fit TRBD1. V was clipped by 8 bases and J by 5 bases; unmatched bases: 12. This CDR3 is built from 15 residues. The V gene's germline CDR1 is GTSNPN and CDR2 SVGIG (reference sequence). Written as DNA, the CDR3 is TGTGCCCTATCCGGTAGACAGGGGGGGACCGGGGAGCTGTTTTTT. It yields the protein CALSGRQGGTGELFF. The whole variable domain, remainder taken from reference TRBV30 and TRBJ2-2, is SQTIHQWPATLVQPVGSPLSLECTVEGTSNPNLYWYRQAAGRGLQLLFYSVGIGQISSEVPQNLSASRPQDRQFILSSKKLLLSDSGFYLCALSGRQGGTGELFFGEGSRLTVL.

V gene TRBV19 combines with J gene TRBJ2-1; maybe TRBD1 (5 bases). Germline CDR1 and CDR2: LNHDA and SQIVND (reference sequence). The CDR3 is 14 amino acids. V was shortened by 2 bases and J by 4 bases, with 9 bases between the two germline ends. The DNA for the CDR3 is TGTGCCAGTAGTATAAACAGGCAATACAATGAGCAGTTCTTC. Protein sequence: CASSINRQYNEQFF.

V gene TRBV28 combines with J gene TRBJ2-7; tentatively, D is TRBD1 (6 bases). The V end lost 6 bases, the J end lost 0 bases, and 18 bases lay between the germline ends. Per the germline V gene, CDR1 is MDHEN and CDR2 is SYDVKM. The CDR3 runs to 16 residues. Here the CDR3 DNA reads TGTGCCAGCAGCTATACCGGGACACAAGTCTCCTACGAGCAGTACTTC. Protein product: CASSYTGTQVSYEQYF.

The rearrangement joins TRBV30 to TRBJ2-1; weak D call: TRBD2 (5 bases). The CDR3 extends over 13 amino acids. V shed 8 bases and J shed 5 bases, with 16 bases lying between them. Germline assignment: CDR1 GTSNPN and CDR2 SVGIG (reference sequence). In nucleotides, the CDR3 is TGTGCCAGGTCCCCGGGGAACAACAATGAGCAGTTCTTC. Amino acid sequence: CARSPGNNNEQFF. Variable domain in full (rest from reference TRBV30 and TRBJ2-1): SQTIHQWPATLVQPVGSPLSLECTVEGTSNPNLYWYRQAAGRGLQLLFYSVGIGQISSEVPQNLSASRPQDRQFILSSKKLLLSDSGFYLCARSPGNNNEQFFGPGTRLTVL.

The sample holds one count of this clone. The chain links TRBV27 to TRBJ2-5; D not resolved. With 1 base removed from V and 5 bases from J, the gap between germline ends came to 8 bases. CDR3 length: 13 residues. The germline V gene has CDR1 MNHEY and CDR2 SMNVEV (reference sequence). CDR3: CASSLFIRETQYF. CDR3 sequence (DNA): TGTGCCAGCAGTTTATTTATCCGGGAGACCCAGTACTTC.

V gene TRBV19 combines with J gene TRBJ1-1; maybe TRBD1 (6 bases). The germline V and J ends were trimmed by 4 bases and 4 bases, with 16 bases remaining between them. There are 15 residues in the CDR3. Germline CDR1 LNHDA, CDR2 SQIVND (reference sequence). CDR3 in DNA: TGTGCCAGTAGTAGCTCTCGCAGAGGGGGCACTGAAGCTTTCTTT. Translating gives CASSSSRRGGTEAFF. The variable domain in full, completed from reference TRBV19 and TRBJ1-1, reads DGGITQSPKYLFRKEGQNVTLSCEQNLNHDAMYWYRQDPGQGLRLIYYSQIVNDFQKGDIAEGYSVSREKKESFPLTVTSAQKNPTAFYLCASSSSRRGGTEAFFGQGTRLTVV.

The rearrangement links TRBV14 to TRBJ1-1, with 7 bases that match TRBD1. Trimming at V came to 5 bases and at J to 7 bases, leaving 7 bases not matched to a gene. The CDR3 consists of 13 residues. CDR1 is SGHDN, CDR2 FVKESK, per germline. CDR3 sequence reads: CASSYGTVDEAFF. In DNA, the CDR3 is TGTGCCAGCAGCTACGGGACAGTCGATGAAGCTTTCTTT.

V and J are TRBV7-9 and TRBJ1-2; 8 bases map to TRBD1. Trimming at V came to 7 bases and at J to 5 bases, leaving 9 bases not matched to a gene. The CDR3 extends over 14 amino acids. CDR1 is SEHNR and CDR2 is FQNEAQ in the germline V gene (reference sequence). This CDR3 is CASTPGQGIYGYTF. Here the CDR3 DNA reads TGTGCCAGCACCCCAGGACAGGGTATTTATGGCTACACCTTC.

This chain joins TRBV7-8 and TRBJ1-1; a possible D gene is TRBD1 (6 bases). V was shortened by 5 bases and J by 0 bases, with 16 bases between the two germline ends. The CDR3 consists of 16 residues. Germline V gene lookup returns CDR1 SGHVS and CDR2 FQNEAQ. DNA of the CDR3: TGTGCCAGCAGCGGCCCCACACAGGGCCTGAACACTGAAGCTTTCTTT. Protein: CASSGPTQGLNTEAFF.

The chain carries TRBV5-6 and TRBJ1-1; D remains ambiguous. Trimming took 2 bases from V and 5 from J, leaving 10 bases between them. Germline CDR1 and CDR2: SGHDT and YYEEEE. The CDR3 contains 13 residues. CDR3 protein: CASSFLSQTEAFF. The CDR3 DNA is TGTGCCAGCAGCTTCCTCTCGCAGACTGAAGCTTTCTTT.

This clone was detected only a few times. CDR3 in DNA: TGTGCCACCAGCAGAGATAGGAAGGGGTACAACACTGAAGCTTTCTTT. Its translation is CATSRDRKGYNTEAFF. V usage is TRBV15 and J usage is TRBJ1-1; weak D call: TRBD1 (5 bases). Trimming cost V 0 bases and J 2 bases, with 13 bases left between them. Germline V CDR1 and CDR2: LNHNV, YYDKDF (reference sequence). CDR3 length: 16 residues.

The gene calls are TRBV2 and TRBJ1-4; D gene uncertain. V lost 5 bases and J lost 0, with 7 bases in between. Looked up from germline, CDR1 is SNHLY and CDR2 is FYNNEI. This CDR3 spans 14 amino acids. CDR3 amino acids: CASSPGSTNEKLFF. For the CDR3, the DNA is TGTGCCAGCAGTCCGGGATCAACTAATGAAAAACTGTTTTTT. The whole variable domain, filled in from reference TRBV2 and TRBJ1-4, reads EPEVTQTPSHQVTQMGQEVILRCVPISNHLYFYWYRQILGQKVEFLVSFYNNEISEKSEIFDDQFSVERPDGSNFTLKIRSTKLEDSAMYFCASSPGSTNEKLFFGSGTQLSVL.

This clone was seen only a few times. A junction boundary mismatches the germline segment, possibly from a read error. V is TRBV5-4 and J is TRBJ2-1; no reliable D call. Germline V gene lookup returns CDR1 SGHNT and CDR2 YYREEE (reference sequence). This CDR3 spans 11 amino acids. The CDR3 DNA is TGTGCCAGCAGCTCCAACAATGAGCAGTTCTTC. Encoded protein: CASSSNNEQFF.

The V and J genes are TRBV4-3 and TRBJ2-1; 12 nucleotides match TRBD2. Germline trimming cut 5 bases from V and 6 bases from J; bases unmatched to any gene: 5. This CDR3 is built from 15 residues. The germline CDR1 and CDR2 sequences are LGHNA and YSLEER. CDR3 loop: CASSALAGGPNEQFF. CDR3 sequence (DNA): TGCGCCAGCAGCGCACTAGCGGGAGGTCCCAATGAGCAGTTCTTC.

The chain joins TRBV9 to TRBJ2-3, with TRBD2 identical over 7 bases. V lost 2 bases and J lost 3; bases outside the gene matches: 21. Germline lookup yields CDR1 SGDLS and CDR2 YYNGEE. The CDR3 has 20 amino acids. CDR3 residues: CASSVSQGSSSGIRTDTQYF. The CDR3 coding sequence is TGTGCCAGCAGCGTTAGCCAGGGAAGTTCCAGCGGGATTCGAACAGATACGCAGTATTTT.

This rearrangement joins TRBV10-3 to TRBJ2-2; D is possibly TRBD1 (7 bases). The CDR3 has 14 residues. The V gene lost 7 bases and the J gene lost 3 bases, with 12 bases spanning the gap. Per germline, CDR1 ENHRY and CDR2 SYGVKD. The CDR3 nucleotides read TGTGCCATCAAGTTCAGGGGGGACACCGGGGAGCTGTTTTTT. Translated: CAIKFRGDTGELFF.

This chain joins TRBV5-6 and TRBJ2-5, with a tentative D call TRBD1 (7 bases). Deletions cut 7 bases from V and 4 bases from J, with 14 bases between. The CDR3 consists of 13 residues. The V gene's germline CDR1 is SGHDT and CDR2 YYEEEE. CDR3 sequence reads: CASDRQGGETQYF. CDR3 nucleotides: TGTGCCAGCGATCGACAGGGAGGAGAGACCCAGTACTTC.

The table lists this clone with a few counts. The CDR3 nucleotides read TGTGCCAGCAGCACCACAGGGGGGTGGGCTGAAGCTTTCTTT. Translated: CASSTTGGWAEAFF. The rearrangement links TRBV5-4 to TRBJ1-1; 8 positions agree with TRBD1. Germline CDR1 is SGHNT and CDR2 is YYREEE (reference sequence). The CDR3 covers 14 residues. With V trimmed by 4 bases and J by 6 bases, 8 bases remained unmatched. The full variable domain, with the rest looked up from reference TRBV5-4 and TRBJ1-1, is ETGVTQSPTHLIKTRGQQVTLRCSSQSGHNTVSWYQQALGQGPQFIFQYYREEENGRGNFPPRFSGLQFPNYSSELNVNALELDDSALYLCASSTTGGWAEAFFGQGTRLTVV.

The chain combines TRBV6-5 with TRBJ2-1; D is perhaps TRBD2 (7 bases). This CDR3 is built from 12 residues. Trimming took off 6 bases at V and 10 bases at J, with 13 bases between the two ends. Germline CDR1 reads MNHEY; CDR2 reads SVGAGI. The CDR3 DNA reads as TGTGCCAGCAGCCACCCGGGGGGCGAGCAGTTCTTC. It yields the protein CASSHPGGEQFF.